The entry that follows covers one TCR beta chain sequence. What it binds is unknown. V dropped 2 bases and J dropped 5; count of bases not matched to a gene: 8. Looked up from germline, CDR1 is SGHRS and CDR2 is YFSETQ. This CDR3 contains 17 residues. The PCR made use of 60 Vbeta and 13 Jbeta primers. Measured with immunoSEQ multiplex PCR; TCRdb has only the in-frame clones, and not every one. The sample lists fewer than 100,000 clones; over 60% were seen once. The data belong to a study of cytomegalovirus exposure and HLA in healthy donors. General study results and limits: TRBV6-2, TRBV6-3 and some other V segments were excluded as indistinguishable. A later analysis by the authors found several of the most significant clusters apparently linked to common viral pathogens.

Material: PBMCs. V and J are TRBV5-1 and TRBJ2-1, with TRBD2 identical over 12 bases. The receptor's source is a female donor in good health and CMV-seronegative. The CDR3: CASSFPTSGSPHNEQFF. The CDR3 nucleotides read TGCGCCAGCAGCTTTCCGACTAGCGGGAGCCCCCACAATGAGCAGTTCTTC.